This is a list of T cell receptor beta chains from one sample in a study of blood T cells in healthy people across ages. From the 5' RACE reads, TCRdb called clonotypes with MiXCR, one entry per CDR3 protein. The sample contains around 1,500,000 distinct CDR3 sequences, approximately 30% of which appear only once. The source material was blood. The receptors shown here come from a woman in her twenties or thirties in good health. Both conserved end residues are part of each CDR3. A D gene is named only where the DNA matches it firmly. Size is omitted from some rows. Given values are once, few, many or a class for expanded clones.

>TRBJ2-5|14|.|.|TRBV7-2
CASSWRPSRETQYF
TGTGCCAGCAGCTGGAGACCGTCGAGGGAGACCCAGTACTTC
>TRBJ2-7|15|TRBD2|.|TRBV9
CVSSGTSRGIYEQYF
TGTGTCAGCAGCGGGACTAGCAGGGGAATATACGAGCAGTACTTC
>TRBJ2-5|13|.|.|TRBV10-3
CVVSRTERETQYF
TGTGTCGTCTCCAGAACCGAGCGAGAGACCCAGTACTTC
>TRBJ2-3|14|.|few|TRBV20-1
CSVLGLASTDTQYF
TGCAGCGTCCTGGGGCTAGCGTCCACAGATACGCAGTATTTT
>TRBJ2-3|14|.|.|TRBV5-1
CASSLAQQADTQYF
TGCGCCAGCAGCTTGGCCCAGCAGGCAGATACGCAGTATTTT
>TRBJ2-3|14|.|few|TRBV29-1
CSGRGQRSTDTQYF
TGCAGCGGGCGAGGACAGCGGTCCACAGATACGCAGTATTTT
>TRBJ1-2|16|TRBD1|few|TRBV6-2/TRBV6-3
CASSYSITGQLYGYTF
TGTGCCAGCAGTTACTCGATCACGGGACAGCTCTATGGCTACACCTTC
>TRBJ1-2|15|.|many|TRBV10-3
CAISPSPPRGGGYTF
TGTGCCATCAGTCCCTCCCCCCCCAGGGGTGGCGGCTACACCTTC
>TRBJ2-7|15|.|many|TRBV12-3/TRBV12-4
CASRLGYGVSYEQYF
TGTGCCAGCAGACTGGGTTACGGGGTTTCCTACGAGCAGTACTTC
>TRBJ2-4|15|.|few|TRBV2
CAAGRDRGAKNIQYF
TGTGCTGCAGGCAGGGACCGGGGAGCCAAAAACATTCAGTACTTC
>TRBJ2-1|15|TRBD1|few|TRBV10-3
CAISELGQTYNEQFF
TGTGCCATCAGTGAGTTGGGACAGACCTACAATGAGCAGTTCTTC
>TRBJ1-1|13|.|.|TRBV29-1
CSVDRRFATEAFF
TGCAGCGTGGACCGGAGGTTCGCCACTGAAGCTTTCTTT
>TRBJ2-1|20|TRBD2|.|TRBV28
CASSLERLAGVDRSYNEQFF
TGTGCCAGCAGTTTAGAGAGACTAGCGGGAGTTGACCGCTCCTACAATGAGCAGTTCTTC
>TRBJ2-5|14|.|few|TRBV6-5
CASSYAGRWETQYF
TGTGCCAGCAGTTACGCAGGGCGGTGGGAGACCCAGTACTTC
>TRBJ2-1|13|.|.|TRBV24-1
CATSDSWGDEQFF
TGTGCCACCAGTGATTCGTGGGGTGATGAGCAGTTCTTC
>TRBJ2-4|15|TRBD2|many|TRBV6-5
CASSPEGLAKNIQYF
TGTGCCAGCAGTCCCGAGGGACTAGCGAAAAACATTCAGTACTTC
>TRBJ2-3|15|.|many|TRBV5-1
CASSLAGKGTDTQYF
TGCGCCAGCAGCTTGGCGGGGAAGGGCACAGATACGCAGTATTTT
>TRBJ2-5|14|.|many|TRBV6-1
CASSHGQTQETQYF
TGTGCCAGCTCCCACGGACAGACCCAAGAGACCCAGTACTTC
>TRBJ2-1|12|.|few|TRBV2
CASSATAREQFF
TGTGCCAGCAGTGCTACCGCTAGGGAGCAGTTCTTC
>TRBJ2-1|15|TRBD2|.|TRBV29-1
CSAYVGTSGYNEQFF
TGCAGCGCATACGTGGGGACTAGCGGATACAATGAGCAGTTCTTC
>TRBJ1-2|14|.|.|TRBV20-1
CSARVPGPLYGYTF
TGCAGTGCTAGAGTTCCGGGACCCCTCTATGGCTACACCTTC
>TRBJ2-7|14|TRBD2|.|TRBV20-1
CSAPQLAGEYEQYF
TGCAGTGCTCCACAACTAGCGGGAGAGTACGAGCAGTACTTC
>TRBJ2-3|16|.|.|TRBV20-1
CSAGMTSGPFTDTQYF
TGCAGTGCCGGAATGACCAGCGGGCCTTTCACAGATACGCAGTATTTT
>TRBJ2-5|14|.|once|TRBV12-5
CASGPPGGQETQYF
TGTGCTAGTGGCCCTCCCGGGGGCCAAGAGACCCAGTACTTC
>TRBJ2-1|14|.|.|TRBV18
CASSRGSADNEQFF
TGTGCCAGCTCACGGGGGAGCGCCGACAATGAGCAGTTCTTC